A selection of T cell receptor beta chains follows, all from one sample in a study of blood T cell repertoires in COVID-19. This table comes from immunoSEQ multiplex PCR, and its TCRdb copy is limited to in-frame clones, with some not included. The sample shows about 200,000 clones, approximately 88% of them seen only once. Input material: peripheral blood. These receptors came from a man aged 35 to 55 with acute or convalescent COVID-19. CDR3s include the opening cysteine and the closing phenylalanine or tryptophan. A D gene is named only where the DNA matches it firmly. Only some rows state a clone size, as once, few, many or a class for expanded clones.

- | TRBJ2-3 | - | 19 | TRBV19 | TGTGCCAGTAGTATAGATGGGTCCCGCGGGGCCCCTCACAGGGATACGCAGTATTTT | CASSIDGSRGAPHRDTQYF
TRBD1 | TRBJ1-5 | - | 16 | TRBV27 | TGTGCCAGCAGTCCCCGACAGGGGTCCGGCAATCAGCCCCAGCATTTT | CASSPRQGSGNQPQHF
TRBD2 | TRBJ2-2 | once | 18 | TRBV19 | TGTGCCAGTAGTATAGTAACTAGCGGGAGGAGAAACACCGGGGAGCTGTTTTTT | CASSIVTSGRRNTGELFF
- | TRBJ2-7 | - | 13 | TRBV10-3 | TGTGCCATCACCCGCGGGGACAGCTACGAGCAGTACTTC | CAITRGDSYEQYF
TRBD1 | TRBJ2-1 | - | 16 | TRBV14 | TGTGCCAGCAGCCCGATGGACAGGGACGACTACAATGAGCAGTTCTTC | CASSPMDRDDYNEQFF
- | TRBJ1-3 | - | 16 | TRBV19 | TGTGCCAGTAGTGGCCGGGACACATGGCGGAGGAACACCATATATTTT | CASSGRDTWRRNTIYF
- | TRBJ1-1 | once | 12 | TRBV12-3/TRBV12-4 | TGTGCCAGCAAAGAGGGTCGAACTGAAGCTTTCTTT | CASKEGRTEAFF
TRBD1 | TRBJ2-7 | - | 14 | TRBV7-2 | TGTGCCAGCAGGTGGACGACAGGGAACTACGAGCAGTACTTC | CASRWTTGNYEQYF
TRBD1 | TRBJ1-2 | - | 16 | TRBV10-3 | TGTGCCATCAGTGAGCCGTTGGACAGGGCTAACTATGGCTACACCTTC | CAISEPLDRANYGYTF
TRBD2 | TRBJ2-7 | once | 11 | TRBV2 | TGTGCCAGCAGGCGGGAGAGGGAGCAGTACTTC | CASRREREQYF
- | TRBJ1-3 | - | 16 | TRBV5-5 | TGTGCCAGCAGCTTGACGCAGGCAAGCTCTGGAAACACCATATATTTT | CASSLTQASSGNTIYF
- | TRBJ1-1 | - | 13 | TRBV7-9 | TGTGCCAGCAGCTTATACAGGAACACTGAAGCTTTCTTT | CASSLYRNTEAFF
TRBD1 | TRBJ2-7 | - | 13 | TRBV5-4 | TGTGCCAGCAGCTCGGGACAGACCTACGAGCAGTACTTC | CASSSGQTYEQYF
- | TRBJ1-3 | - | 14 | TRBV7-2 | TGTGCCAGCAGCTTAGGAGTCCCTGGAAACACCATATATTTT | CASSLGVPGNTIYF
TRBD1 | TRBJ1-4 | - | 12 | TRBV3-1/TRBV3-2 | TGTGCCAGCCGGGGACAGCGGGAAAAACTGTTTTTT | CASRGQREKLFF
- | TRBJ2-7 | - | 15 | TRBV5-4 | TGTGCCAGCAGCTCAGGGGATAGCCAATCCTACGAGCAGTACTTC | CASSSGDSQSYEQYF
- | TRBJ2-2 | - | 15 | TRBV12-5 | TGTGCTAGTGGTTTCGACAGTCGGAACACCGGGGAGCTGTTTTTT | CASGFDSRNTGELFF
- | TRBJ2-7 | - | 16 | TRBV7-8 | TGTGCCAGCAGCTTAACGGCGGGCCCACCCTCCTACGAGCAGTACTTC | CASSLTAGPPSYEQYF
- | TRBJ1-1 | - | 11 | TRBV20-1 | TGCAGTGCTTTTTCAACACCTGAAGCTTTCTTT | CSAFSTPEAFF
- | TRBJ1-1 | few | 15 | TRBV6-5 | TGTGCCAGCAGTTACTCAGCAGGGGCGGTCACTGAAGCTTTCTTT | CASSYSAGAVTEAFF
- | TRBJ2-1 | few | 15 | TRBV6-5 | TGTGCCTCCAAAGAAACTTTTAGCTCCTACAATGAGCAGTTCTTC | CASKETFSSYNEQFF
TRBD2 | TRBJ2-7 | - | 18 | TRBV5-1 | TGCGCCAGCAGCGTAGGATGGGGGACTAGCGGGTTGGGAGGCGAGCAGTACTTC | CASSVGWGTSGLGGEQYF
TRBD2 | TRBJ2-7 | - | 13 | TRBV10-3 | TGTGCCACCACTAGCGGGAGAGTCCACGAGCAGTACTTC | CATTSGRVHEQYF
TRBD2 | TRBJ2-2 | - | 16 | TRBV6-5 | TGTGCCAGCAGTTCCCTGGGCGGGAGACGTACCGGGGAGCTGTTTTTT | CASSSLGGRRTGELFF
- | TRBJ2-3 | - | 14 | TRBV5-1 | TGCGCCAGCAGCAAAAGGAGATCGGAGGGTACGCAGTATTTT | CASSKRRSEGTQYF